Listed here are 25 T cell receptor beta chains from one sample, sequenced in a study of control samples from healthy donors and cancer patients. Here immunoSEQ multiplex PCR was the method, and the copy in TCRdb shows in-frame clones only, minus some. This sample yields about 51,000 clones, of which 80% are seen a single time; around 9.1% belongs to the top ten. Sequenced sample: blood. The receptors originated from a man between 65 and 80 years old in good health.

This chain connects TRBV24-1 to TRBJ2-1, with 8 positions matching TRBD2. The J segment lost 3 bases and the V segment lost 3 bases, leaving 12 bases of the junction unmatched. The CDR3 extends over 18 amino acids. CDR1 is KGHDR and CDR2 is SFDVKD in the germline V gene. CDR3 DNA sequence: TGTGCCACCAGTGATACACGGGGCGTAGCGGGACACTACAATGAGCAGTTCTTC. Protein: CATSDTRGVAGHYNEQFF.

The chain employs TRBV3-1 (or the pseudogene TRBV3-2) and TRBJ1-2; TRBD1 matches 9 bases. Germline V gene data show CDR1 as LGHDT and CDR2 as YNNKEL (reference sequence). V trimming: 3 bases; J trimming: 5 bases; junction bases outside the gene matches: 4. This CDR3 is built from 14 residues. As DNA, the CDR3 is TGTGCCAGCAGCCACTCGGGACAGGGATATGGCTACACCTTC. Its translation: CASSHSGQGYGYTF.

This clone showed up just a few times. The rearrangement joins TRBV19 to TRBJ1-1, with 7 nucleotides matching TRBD1. V trimming: 4 bases; J trimming: 1 base; junction bases outside the gene matches: 0. This CDR3 has 13 residues. Germline CDR1 reads LNHDA; CDR2 reads SQIVND (reference sequence). Written as DNA, the CDR3 is TGTGCCAGTAGTACAGGGGGGAACACTGAAGCTTTCTTT. Translating gives CASSTGGNTEAFF.

This clone was seen a single time. J is TRBJ2-7 and V is TRBV19; unclear D gene. CDR3 size: 13 residues. CDR1 LNHDA and CDR2 SQIVND come from the germline V gene (reference sequence). Trimming stripped 5 bases from V and 6 bases from J, with 14 bases between. Written as DNA, the CDR3 is TGTGCCAGTAGTCCCCGACGATGGGGCGAGCAGTACTTC. Translated: CASSPRRWGEQYF.

This clone was counted once. This chain uses TRBV28 with TRBJ1-6, with 7 bases matching TRBD1. The germline V gene has CDR1 MDHEN and CDR2 SYDVKM. The CDR3 totals 14 residues. V shed 5 bases and J 7 bases; nucleotides not matched to a gene: 5. The CDR3: CASSEGAANSPLHF. CDR3 bases: TGTGCCAGCAGTGAGGGGGCAGCGAATTCACCCCTCCACTTT.

J is TRBJ2-1 and V is TRBV2; 8 bases fit TRBD1. Germline V CDR1 and CDR2: SNHLY, FYNNEI. The CDR3 covers 16 residues. V dropped 5 bases and J dropped 5; count of bases not matched to a gene: 11. The chain's CDR3 is CASSLFMDRVDNEQFF. CDR3 sequence (DNA): TGTGCCAGCAGTTTATTCATGGACAGGGTGGACAATGAGCAGTTCTTC.

V gene TRBV5-4 combines with J gene TRBJ1-2; maybe TRBD1 (6 bases). The CDR3 extends over 14 amino acids. V was clipped by 4 bases and J by 8 bases, with 18 bases between them. Germline lookup yields CDR1 SGHNT and CDR2 YYREEE (reference sequence). In DNA form, the CDR3 reads TGTGCCAGCAGCGAGGGACACAGGGATGGGGGCTACACCTTC. It translates to CASSEGHRDGGYTF. Full variable domain (outside the CDR3, taken from reference TRBV5-4 and TRBJ1-2): ETGVTQSPTHLIKTRGQQVTLRCSSQSGHNTVSWYQQALGQGPQFIFQYYREEENGRGNFPPRFSGLQFPNYSSELNVNALELDDSALYLCASSEGHRDGGYTFGSGTRLTVV.

The chain couples TRBV3-1 (or the pseudogene TRBV3-2) to TRBJ1-4; the D gene is possibly TRBD1 (5 bases). The CDR3 contains 18 residues. Trimming shortened V by 2 bases and J by 3 bases, and 19 bases separated the two germline ends. Germline lookup yields CDR1 LGHDT and CDR2 YNNKEL (reference sequence). CDR3 coding DNA: TGTGCCAGCAGCCAATTTCGGCCAAGGGGTGGCCCTAATGAAAAACTGTTTTTT. This gives the protein CASSQFRPRGGPNEKLFF.

The rearrangement joins TRBV15 to TRBJ2-1; D might be TRBD2 (5 bases). The CDR3 runs 17 residues. Germline V gene data show CDR1 as LNHNV and CDR2 as YYDKDF (reference sequence). Trimming pared 0 bases from V and 8 bases from J, leaving 20 bases between. Here the CDR3 DNA reads TGTGCCACCAGCAGAGAAGCGGTTTTGCGGCCCGGGGATGAGCAGTTCTTC. It specifies CATSREAVLRPGDEQFF.

A single count supports this clone. V usage is TRBV2 and J usage is TRBJ1-3, with D possibly being TRBD1 (6 bases). This CDR3 has 15 amino acids. V was cut by 5 bases and J by 2 bases, with 13 bases left in between. The germline V gene encodes CDR1 SNHLY and CDR2 FYNNEI. The CDR3 DNA follows: TGTGCCAGCAGTCCGGCCAGGGGCACTGGAAACACCATATATTTT. Its protein is CASSPARGTGNTIYF.

This chain joins TRBV11-3 and TRBJ1-1; D is unclear. CDR1 and CDR2 (germline): SGHNT, YENEEA. V lost 5 bases to trimming and J lost 0 bases, with 7 bases between them. The CDR3 extends over 13 amino acids. CDR3 loop: CASSPTVNTEAFF. CDR3 sequence (DNA): TGTGCCAGCAGCCCTACAGTGAACACTGAAGCTTTCTTT. The full variable domain, in which reference TRBV11-3 and TRBJ1-1 provide the parts outside the CDR3, is EAGVVQSPRYKIIEKKQPVAFWCNPISGHNTLYWYLQNLGQGPELLIRYENEEAVDDSQLPKDRFSAERLKGVDSTLKIQPAELGDSAVYLCASSPTVNTEAFFGQGTRLTVV.

The chain couples TRBV5-6 to TRBJ2-5; 9 bases are a match to TRBD2. Unmatched junction bases numbered 10, after V lost 5 bases and J lost 5 bases. Germline assignment: CDR1 SGHDT and CDR2 YYEEEE. CDR3 length equals 15 residues. The CDR3 region is CASSLFAGGRETQYF. DNA for the CDR3: TGTGCCAGCAGTTTATTCGCGGGGGGGCGGGAGACCCAGTACTTC.

V and J are TRBV7-7 and TRBJ2-7; D possibly corresponds to TRBD2 (6 bases). The CDR3 runs 15 residues. The V end lost 5 bases, the J end lost 0 bases, and 14 bases lay between the germline ends. Germline CDR1 reads SSHAT; CDR2 reads FNYEAQ (reference sequence). CDR3 sequence: CASSPHPGDSYEQYF. The CDR3 DNA reads as TGTGCCAGCAGCCCCCACCCGGGGGACTCCTACGAGCAGTACTTC.

The chain is built from TRBV30 and TRBJ1-4; TRBD1 might be the D (6 bases). Trimming pared 0 bases from V and 11 bases from J, leaving 19 bases between. Germline V gives CDR1 GTSNPN, CDR2 SVGIG (reference sequence). The CDR3 loop spans 15 amino acids. The CDR3 DNA follows: TGTGCCTGGAGTGTGGGGGGCAGCCCTCCGGGGAAACTGTTTTTT. Protein sequence: CAWSVGGSPPGKLFF.

The chain uses TRBV6-5 and TRBJ1-5; D remains ambiguous. The V and J ends lost 6 bases and 2 bases respectively, with 14 bases between them. Germline V gene lookup returns CDR1 MNHEY and CDR2 SVGAGI. This CDR3 has 15 amino acids. The CDR3 DNA reads as TGTGCCAGCAGCCCCTCACAGCACGGCAATCAGCCCCAGCATTTT. It codes for CASSPSQHGNQPQHF.

Only a few counts were recorded for this clone. The chain uses TRBV5-1 and TRBJ2-1; the match to TRBD1 covers 9 bases. The CDR3 extends over 13 amino acids. CDR1 is SGHRS and CDR2 is YFSETQ in the germline V gene. Trimming took 5 bases from V and 8 from J; bases not matched to a gene: 5. This CDR3 reads CASRRDRVDEQFF. Written as DNA, the CDR3 is TGCGCCAGCAGGAGGGACAGGGTCGATGAGCAGTTCTTC.

The chain joins TRBV12-5 to TRBJ2-7; D is undetermined. Germline V gene sequence: CDR1 LGHNT, CDR2 FRNRAP. The CDR3 is 15 residues long. Trimming shortened V by 6 bases and J by 3 bases, and 18 bases separated the two germline ends. The CDR3 region is CASGPVPRSGYEQYF. The CDR3 coding sequence is TGTGCTAGTGGCCCGGTCCCCAGATCGGGCTACGAGCAGTACTTC.

This clone appeared once. The gene calls are TRBV6-5 and TRBJ1-2, with a tentative D call TRBD1 (5 bases). CDR3 size: 13 residues. V lost 2 bases and J lost 4, with 8 bases in between. Per germline, CDR1 MNHEY and CDR2 SVGAGI. Here the CDR3 reads CASSYRQGYGYTF. The CDR3 bases are TGTGCCAGCAGTTACCGGCAGGGCTATGGCTACACCTTC.

This clone was observed a few times. This sequence joins TRBV7-8 and TRBJ2-7; no reliable D call. Germline V gene data show CDR1 as SGHVS and CDR2 as FQNEAQ. The CDR3 totals 15 residues. V gave up 4 bases and J gave up 5 bases, with 18 bases separating them. The CDR3 nucleotides read TGTGCCAGCAGCTCAACCGAAAACAGTATCCACGAGCAGTACTTC. This codes for CASSSTENSIHEQYF. Complete variable domain (other parts from reference TRBV7-8 and TRBJ2-7): GAGVSQSPRYKVAKRGQDVALRCDPISGHVSLFWYQQALGQGPEFLTYFQNEAQLDKSGLPSDRFFAERPEGSVSTLKIQRTQQEDSAVYLCASSSTENSIHEQYFGPGTRLTVT.

The chain couples TRBV28 to TRBJ2-5; 9 bases fit TRBD1. Germline V lookup: CDR1 MDHEN, CDR2 SYDVKM. The CDR3 runs 15 residues. Unmatched junction bases numbered 4, after V lost 4 bases and J lost 1 base. The CDR3, as DNA: TGTGCCAGCAGTTCCGGACAGGGGTTCCAAGAGACCCAGTACTTC. Translating gives CASSSGQGFQETQYF.

This chain connects TRBV10-2 to TRBJ2-5; D perhaps matches TRBD2 (7 bases). CDR1 and CDR2 from the germline V gene are WSHSY and SAAADI. Trimming removed 2 bases from V and 5 bases from J, with 9 bases in between. The CDR3 has 13 amino acids. The CDR3 nucleotides are TGCGCCAGCAGTGAGAGGGGGGGTGAGACCCAGTACTTC. Its protein is CASSERGGETQYF.

This clone was counted only a few times. The chain recombines TRBV2 with TRBJ1-3; 9 bases fit TRBD1. Germline V gene sequence: CDR1 SNHLY, CDR2 FYNNEI. V was clipped by 3 bases and J by 2 bases; unmatched bases: 2. The CDR3 is 15 amino acids. The CDR3 nucleotides read TGTGCCAGCAGTGATCGACAGGGGGCTGGAAACACCATATATTTT. Its protein product is CASSDRQGAGNTIYF.

This clone was picked up a small number of times. V usage is TRBV12-3 or TRBV12-4 and J usage is TRBJ1-5; no clear D gene. Trimming removed 2 bases from V and 11 bases from J, with 13 bases in between. The CDR3 has 13 residues. Here the CDR3 DNA reads TGTGCCAGCAGTTTAACCTCCGACTCGACCCAGCATTTT. Its protein product is CASSLTSDSTQHF.

This clone occurred once. This chain links TRBV10-3 with TRBJ1-2; D remains ambiguous. Germline loops: CDR1 ENHRY, CDR2 SYGVKD. This CDR3 is 16 amino acids long. Trimming left V 4 bases short and J 2 bases short, with 17 bases between. The CDR3 DNA reads as TGTGCCATCAGTGCGCGTCCCCCGAGCGACAACTATGGCTACACCTTC. Translated: CAISARPPSDNYGYTF.

CDR3 sequence reads: CASSELTGLYEQYF. The CDR3 DNA sequence: TGTGCCAGCAGTGAACTTACAGGACTCTACGAGCAGTACTTC. This chain connects TRBV6-1 to TRBJ2-7; D may correspond to TRBD1 or TRBD2 (5 bases each). The CDR3 has 14 amino acids. V was clipped by 2 bases and J by 3 bases, with 11 bases between them. Germline loops: CDR1 MNHNS, CDR2 SASEGT.